This T cell receptor beta chain was sequenced for a study of patients and donors after allogeneic stem cell transplantation. MiXCR, applied by TCRdb to the RT-PCR reads, yields one record per CDR3 protein. The data hold about 960,000 distinct CDR3 sequences, with 15% to 20% observed a single time. Germline V CDR1 and CDR2: DFQATT, SNEGSKA (reference sequence). V gave up 3 bases and J gave up 9 bases, with 18 bases separating them. The CDR3 runs 14 residues. The receptor's source is a human donor who was either an allogeneic HSCT recipient or a stem cell or donor lymphocyte infusion donor (not recorded which). It is not recorded whose cells these are; they may come from a transplant donor. Sequencing used blood, either unsorted or a sorted T cell fraction (not recorded which). The chain links TRBV20-1 to TRBJ2-1, with D possibly called TRBD1 or TRBD2 (6 bases each). The CDR3 region is CSASPGSGGSEQFF. In nucleotides, the CDR3 is TGCAGTGCTAGCCCCGGGTCCGGGGGCAGTGAGCAGTTCTTC.